Each of the 26 T cell receptor beta chains below was sequenced from the same sample in a study of T cells after yellow fever vaccination. TCRdb re-called the 5' RACE reads through MiXCR, storing one row per CDR3 protein. The table records under 500,000 distinct CDR3 sequences, approximately 19% of them present only once. Material: PBMCs, obtained before the yellow fever booster vaccination. The source of these receptors is a man aged 18 to 29 who received the YFV17D yellow fever vaccine.

The table lists this clonotype with a few counts. The V and J genes are TRBV29-1 and TRBJ2-2; tentative D call: TRBD2 (5 bases). This CDR3 is 13 amino acids long. Trimming took off 6 bases at V and 1 base at J, with 9 bases between the two ends. The germline V gene has CDR1 SQVTM and CDR2 ANQGSEA. The CDR3 DNA follows: TGCAGCGTCGGGATAGGGAACACCGGGGAGCTGTTTTTT. It yields the protein CSVGIGNTGELFF.

V gene TRBV20-1 combines with J gene TRBJ1-5; D gene uncertain. The length of the CDR3 is 12 residues. CDR1 is DFQATT, CDR2 SNEGSKA, per germline (reference sequence). The V end was cut by 8 bases, the J end by 0 bases, with 8 bases between. Here the CDR3 reads CSTQDSNQPQHF. As DNA, the CDR3 is TGCAGTACCCAGGATAGCAATCAGCCCCAGCATTTT.

This clonotype was seen a few times. V gene TRBV4-2 combines with J gene TRBJ2-1; D is uncertain. V lost 0 bases, J lost 1 base, and 7 bases lay in between. The CDR3 has 15 amino acids. The germline V gene has CDR1 LGHNA and CDR2 YNFKEQ. The CDR3 loop is CASSQEVSSYNEQFF. The CDR3, as DNA: TGTGCCAGCAGCCAAGAAGTGTCTTCCTACAATGAGCAGTTCTTC.

Ten or more counts support this clonotype. The chain has TRBV20-1 and TRBJ2-3; D remains unclear. The CDR3 consists of 14 residues. The germline V and J ends were trimmed by 3 bases and 0 bases, with 10 bases remaining between them. The germline V gene has CDR1 DFQATT and CDR2 SNEGSKA (reference sequence). Here the CDR3 reads CSASDDPSTDTQYF. CDR3 coding DNA: TGCAGTGCTAGCGACGATCCTAGCACAGATACGCAGTATTTT.

This chain uses TRBV20-1 with TRBJ1-6; TRBD1 might be the D (6 bases). The CDR3 runs 14 residues. CDR1 is DFQATT and CDR2 is SNEGSKA in the germline V gene (reference sequence). With 0 bases removed from V and 7 bases from J, the gap between germline ends came to 10 bases. CDR3 sequence: CSARDGGRNSPLHF. DNA for the CDR3: TGCAGTGCTAGAGATGGGGGGCGGAATTCACCCCTCCACTTT.

In its sample, this clonotype was seen a few times. This sequence joins TRBV20-1 and TRBJ2-2; TRBD1 agrees at 8 bases. The CDR3 is 14 residues long. The J segment lost 1 base and the V segment lost 8 bases, leaving 6 bases of the junction unmatched. Looked up from germline, CDR1 is DFQATT and CDR2 is SNEGSKA (reference sequence). The CDR3 sequence is CSTRTGKNTGELFF. For the CDR3, the DNA is TGCAGTACGAGGACAGGGAAGAACACCGGGGAGCTGTTTTTT.

This clonotype was seen more than once but under ten times. The gene calls are TRBV27 and TRBJ1-1; D remains unclear. The ends were cut back, 3 bases at V and 0 bases at J, with 14 bases in the middle. The CDR3 runs to 16 residues. Per germline, CDR1 MNHEY and CDR2 SMNVEV (reference sequence). The CDR3 spells CASSFKISWLNTEAFF. The CDR3 DNA follows: TGTGCCAGCAGTTTTAAGATTTCGTGGCTGAACACTGAAGCTTTCTTT.

The V call is TRBV11-3, the J call TRBJ1-1, with D perhaps TRBD1 (5 bases). This CDR3 is built from 14 residues. Germline CDR1 and CDR2: SGHNT and YENEEA. V dropped 5 bases and J dropped 1 base, with 11 bases sitting between them. For the CDR3, the DNA is TGTGCCAGCAGCCCGGGACGGGCGAACACTGAAGCTTTCTTT. It translates to CASSPGRANTEAFF.

The chain has TRBV20-1 and TRBJ2-1, with D possibly being TRBD2 (7 bases). The germline gives CDR1 DFQATT, CDR2 SNEGSKA (reference sequence). V was clipped by 2 bases and J by 9 bases, with 20 bases between them. This CDR3 region has 15 residues. DNA for the CDR3: TGCAGTGCTAGACCCCGGGGGGCGGGGGTAAGTGAGCAGTTCTTC. Its protein is CSARPRGAGVSEQFF.

This clonotype has just a few counts. The genes are TRBV12-3 or TRBV12-4 and TRBJ2-6; 9 nucleotides match TRBD2. Unmatched junction bases numbered 14, after V lost 8 bases and J lost 0 bases. CDR3 length: 19 amino acids. Here the CDR3 reads CASEFGGGAAPSGANVLTF. The DNA for the CDR3 is TGTGCCAGCGAATTCGGCGGGGGGGCGGCTCCCTCTGGGGCCAACGTCCTGACTTTC.

This clonotype was seen a few times. The chain joins TRBV29-1 to TRBJ1-2; 9 bases are a match to TRBD1. J lost 1 base, V lost 3 bases, and 15 bases had no gene match. Per germline, CDR1 SQVTM and CDR2 ANQGSEA. The CDR3 has 18 amino acids. The CDR3 here is CSVDSGWTGVDYNYGYTF. CDR3 in DNA: TGCAGCGTTGATAGCGGTTGGACAGGGGTAGACTATAACTATGGCTACACCTTC.

This clonotype was counted only a few times. The rearrangement uses TRBV16 and TRBJ2-4; the match to TRBD1 covers 11 bases. J was trimmed by 9 bases and V by 3 bases; bases with no gene match: 13. The germline gives CDR1 KGHSY, CDR2 FQNENV. The CDR3 contains 17 residues. CDR3 nucleotides: TGTGCCAGCAGCCATGGGACAGGGGGTGACAAAAAAGTCATTCAGTACTTC. Protein: CASSHGTGGDKKVIQYF.

The chain recombines TRBV14 with TRBJ1-2; no clear D gene. The V gene lost 3 bases and the J gene lost 4 bases, with 9 bases spanning the gap. Looked up from germline, CDR1 is SGHDN and CDR2 is FVKESK. The CDR3 spans 13 residues. CDR3 region: CASSHYPIYGYTF. CDR3 nucleotides: TGTGCCAGCAGCCACTATCCGATCTATGGCTACACCTTC.

The rearrangement links TRBV20-1 to TRBJ2-1, with TRBD2 matching 9 bases. Germline V gives CDR1 DFQATT, CDR2 SNEGSKA (reference sequence). V shed 1 base, J shed 5 bases, and the junction held 9 bases outside the gene matches. There are 16 residues in the CDR3. The CDR3 is CSARAGSGGYDNEQFF. Here the CDR3 DNA reads TGCAGTGCTAGAGCGGGAAGCGGGGGGTATGACAATGAGCAGTTCTTC.

This clonotype was seen a handful of times. The CDR3 region has the DNA TGTGCCAGCAGCTTAGGGATACTAGCGGGGGCCTACAATGAGCAGTTCTTC. This sequence encodes CASSLGILAGAYNEQFF. V and J are TRBV11-2 and TRBJ2-1; TRBD2 aligns across 11 bases. The CDR3 totals 17 residues. J lost 2 bases, V lost 1 base, and 4 bases had no gene match. Per germline, CDR1 SGHAT and CDR2 FQNNGV.

V is TRBV12-3 or TRBV12-4 and J is TRBJ1-2, with D hard to call. The V gene lost 3 bases and the J gene lost 4 bases, with 6 bases spanning the gap. This CDR3 comprises 12 residues. DNA for the CDR3: TGTGCCAGCAGTTTTGTACGCTATGGCTACACCTTC. The encoded protein is CASSFVRYGYTF.

The chain recombines TRBV7-9 with TRBJ1-2; D gene unclear. This CDR3 comprises 14 residues. Between the trimmed V and J ends, which lost 6 bases and 4 bases, there was a span of 15 bases. Germline CDR1 reads SEHNR; CDR2 reads FQNEAQ (reference sequence). The CDR3 DNA is TGTGCCAGCAGGCCCGGACCCCTAGGCTATGGCTACACCTTC. Residues: CASRPGPLGYGYTF.

The chain couples TRBV6-4 to TRBJ2-3; no clear D gene. The CDR3 spans 15 residues. V was clipped by 4 bases and J by 0 bases, with 11 bases between them. Germline loops: CDR1 MRHNA, CDR2 SNTAGT. The CDR3 DNA reads as TGTGCCAGCAGTGCTCACTCCGCGAGCACAGATACGCAGTATTTT. Amino acids: CASSAHSASTDTQYF.

The chain uses TRBV20-1 and TRBJ1-1; 7 nucleotides line up with TRBD1. The CDR3 loop spans 15 amino acids. Looked up from germline, CDR1 is DFQATT and CDR2 is SNEGSKA (reference sequence). The V and J ends lost 8 bases and 2 bases, in that order; junction bases with no gene match: 14. The CDR3 loop is CSPRGTGQRNTEAFF. In DNA form, the CDR3 reads TGCAGTCCCCGAGGGACGGGACAGAGAAACACTGAAGCTTTCTTT.

The rearrangement joins TRBV4-1 to TRBJ1-5, with TRBD1 matching 7 bases. The CDR3 has 18 residues. The V and J ends lost 3 bases and 3 bases, in that order; junction bases with no gene match: 14. The germline V gene has CDR1 MGHRA and CDR2 YSYEKL. The CDR3 protein is CASSHLRGRGGLNQPQHF. CDR3 coding DNA: TGCGCCAGCAGCCACCTGAGGGGCAGGGGGGGCCTCAATCAGCCCCAGCATTTT.

The table lists this clonotype with a few counts. The chain recombines TRBV7-9 with TRBJ2-1; TRBD2 aligns across 7 bases. Losses at the gene ends were 4 bases for V and 13 bases for J; bases not matched to a gene: 22. This CDR3 spans 17 amino acids. Germline lookup yields CDR1 SEHNR and CDR2 FQNEAQ (reference sequence). For the CDR3, the DNA is TGTGCCAGCAGCTCCAGAGCGCGGAGGGGCGGGGGACCCGAACAGTTCTTC. Translation gives CASSSRARRGGGPEQFF.

This clonotype showed up just a few times. The V call is TRBV21-1, the J call TRBJ1-5. TRBV21-1 is noted as a pseudogene. The CDR3 sequence is 15 residues long. This CDR3 is CASSTKRGRPQPQHF. The CDR3 region has the DNA TGTGCCAGCAGCACAAAGAGGGGACGGCCGCAGCCCCAGCATTTT.

The CDR3 reads CSADQGARGQPQHF. The CDR3 bases are TGCAGTGCTGACCAGGGGGCCAGAGGGCAGCCCCAGCATTTT. This chain links TRBV20-1 with TRBJ1-5, with 8 nucleotides matching TRBD1. The CDR3 consists of 14 residues. Germline values: CDR1 DFQATT, CDR2 SNEGSKA (reference sequence). The V segment lost 5 bases and the J segment 7 bases; nucleotides outside the gene matches: 10.

This clonotype was found a few times. The genes are TRBV5-1 and TRBJ2-3, with 7 positions matching TRBD1. Losses at the gene ends were 4 bases for V and 2 bases for J; bases not matched to a gene: 10. This CDR3 contains 16 residues. In germline, CDR1 is SGHRS, CDR2 YFSETQ. CDR3 DNA: TGCGCCAGCAGCCAAAGACAGGGCAGGAACACAGATACGCAGTATTTT. Protein product: CASSQRQGRNTDTQYF.

This clonotype appeared many times. The junction differs from germline at one of its ends, possibly a read error. As DNA, the CDR3 is TGTGCCAGCAGTTTAGGCAGGGAAGAGACCCAGTACTTC. The encoded protein is CASSLGREETQYF. The rearrangement joins TRBV5-1 to TRBJ2-5, with D tentatively TRBD1 (5 bases). CDR1 is SGHRS, CDR2 YFSETQ, per germline. This CDR3 is 13 amino acids long.

This clonotype was observed at least ten times. The chain carries TRBV7-6 and TRBJ2-5; 8 bases align to TRBD1. Per germline, CDR1 SGHVS and CDR2 FNYEAQ. Trimming removed 1 base from V and 2 bases from J; junction bases left unmatched: 6. CDR3 length: 16 amino acids. The CDR3: CASSLGGTGLQETQYF. The CDR3 bases are TGTGCCAGCAGCTTAGGGGGGACAGGCCTACAAGAGACCCAGTACTTC.